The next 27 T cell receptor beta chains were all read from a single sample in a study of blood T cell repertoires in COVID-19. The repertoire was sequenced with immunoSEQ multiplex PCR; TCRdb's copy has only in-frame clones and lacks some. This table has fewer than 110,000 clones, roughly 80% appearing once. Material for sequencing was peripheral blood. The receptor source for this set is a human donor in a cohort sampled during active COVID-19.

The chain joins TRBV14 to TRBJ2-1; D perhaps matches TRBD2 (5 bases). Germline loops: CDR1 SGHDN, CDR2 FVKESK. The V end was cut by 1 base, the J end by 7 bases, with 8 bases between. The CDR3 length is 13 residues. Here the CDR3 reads CASSQVPGNEQFF. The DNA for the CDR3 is TGTGCCAGCAGCCAAGTGCCGGGGAATGAGCAGTTCTTC.

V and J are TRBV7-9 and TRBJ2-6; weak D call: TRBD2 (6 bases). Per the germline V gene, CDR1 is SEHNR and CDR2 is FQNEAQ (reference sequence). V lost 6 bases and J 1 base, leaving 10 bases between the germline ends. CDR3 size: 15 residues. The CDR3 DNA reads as TGTGCCAGCAGACGTGGGGGGTCTGGGGCCAACGTCCTGACTTTC. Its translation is CASRRGGSGANVLTF.

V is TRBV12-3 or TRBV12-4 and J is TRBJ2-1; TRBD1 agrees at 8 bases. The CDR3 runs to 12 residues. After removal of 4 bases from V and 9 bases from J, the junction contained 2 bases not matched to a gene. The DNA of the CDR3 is TGTGCCAGCAGTTCGCAGGGGGCTGAGCAGTTCTTC. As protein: CASSSQGAEQFF.

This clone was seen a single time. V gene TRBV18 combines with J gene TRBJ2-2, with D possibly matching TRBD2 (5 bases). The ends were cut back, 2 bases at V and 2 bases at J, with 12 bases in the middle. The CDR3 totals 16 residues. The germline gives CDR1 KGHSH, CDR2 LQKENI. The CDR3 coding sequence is TGTGCCAGCTCACCAAGATCTCCGGGAAACACCGGGGAGCTGTTTTTT. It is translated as CASSPRSPGNTGELFF.

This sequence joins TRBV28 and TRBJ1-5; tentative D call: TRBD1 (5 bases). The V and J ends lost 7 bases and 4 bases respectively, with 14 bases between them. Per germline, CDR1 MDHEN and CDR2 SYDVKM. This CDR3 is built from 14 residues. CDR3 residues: CASNPLRGNQPQHF. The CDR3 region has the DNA TGTGCCAGCAATCCCCTCCGGGGGAATCAGCCCCAGCATTTT. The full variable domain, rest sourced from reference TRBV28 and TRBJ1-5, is DVKVTQSSRYLVKRTGEKVFLECVQDMDHENMFWYRQDPGLGLRLIYFSYDVKMKEKGDIPEGYSVSREKKERFSLILESASTNQTSMYLCASNPLRGNQPQHFGDGTRLSIL.

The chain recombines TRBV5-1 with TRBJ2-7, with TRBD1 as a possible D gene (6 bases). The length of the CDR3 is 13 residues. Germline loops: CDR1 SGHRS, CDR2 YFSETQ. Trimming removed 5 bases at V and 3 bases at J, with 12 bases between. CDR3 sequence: CASSRTQGYEQYF. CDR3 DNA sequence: TGCGCCAGCAGTCGGACACAGGGCTACGAGCAGTACTTC.

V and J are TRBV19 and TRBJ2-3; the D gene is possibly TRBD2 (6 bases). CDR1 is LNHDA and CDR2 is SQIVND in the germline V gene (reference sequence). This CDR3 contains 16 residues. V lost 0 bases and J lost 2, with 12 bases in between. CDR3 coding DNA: TGTGCCAGTAGTATAGATGCAGCGGGCTACACAGATACGCAGTATTTT. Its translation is CASSIDAAGYTDTQYF.

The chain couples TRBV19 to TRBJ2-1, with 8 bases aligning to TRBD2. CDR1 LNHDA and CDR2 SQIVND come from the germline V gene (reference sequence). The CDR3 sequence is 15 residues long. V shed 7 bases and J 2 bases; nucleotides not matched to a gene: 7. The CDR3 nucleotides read TGTGCCAGTAACCCGGGGGGGCTCCCCTACAATGAGCAGTTCTTC. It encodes CASNPGGLPYNEQFF.

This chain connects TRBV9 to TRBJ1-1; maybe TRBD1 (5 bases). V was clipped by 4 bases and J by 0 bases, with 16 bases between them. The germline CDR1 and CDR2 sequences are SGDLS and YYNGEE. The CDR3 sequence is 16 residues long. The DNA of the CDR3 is TGTGCCAGCAGCCGCGATATGACAGAAATGAACACTGAAGCTTTCTTT. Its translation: CASSRDMTEMNTEAFF.

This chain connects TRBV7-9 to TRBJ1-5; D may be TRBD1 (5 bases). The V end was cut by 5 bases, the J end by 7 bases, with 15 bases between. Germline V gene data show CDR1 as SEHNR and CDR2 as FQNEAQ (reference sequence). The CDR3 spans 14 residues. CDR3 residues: CASSLQDSSQPQHF. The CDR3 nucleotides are TGTGCCAGCAGCCTCCAAGACAGTTCACAGCCCCAGCATTTT.

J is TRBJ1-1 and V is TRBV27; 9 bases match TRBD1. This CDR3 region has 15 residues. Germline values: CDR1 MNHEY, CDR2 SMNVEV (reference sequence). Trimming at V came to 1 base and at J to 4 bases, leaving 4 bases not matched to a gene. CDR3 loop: CASSLLGQGVTEAFF. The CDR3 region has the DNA TGTGCCAGCAGTTTATTGGGACAGGGAGTCACTGAAGCTTTCTTT.

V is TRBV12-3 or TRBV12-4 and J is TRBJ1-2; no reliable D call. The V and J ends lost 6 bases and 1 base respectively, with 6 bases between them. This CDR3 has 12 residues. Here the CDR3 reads CASREGNYGYTF. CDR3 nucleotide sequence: TGTGCCAGCAGGGAGGGTAACTATGGCTACACCTTC.

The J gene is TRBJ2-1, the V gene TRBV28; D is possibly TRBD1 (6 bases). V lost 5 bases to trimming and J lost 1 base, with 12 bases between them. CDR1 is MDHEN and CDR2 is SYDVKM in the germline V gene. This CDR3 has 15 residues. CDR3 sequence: CASSPPGQSYNEQFF. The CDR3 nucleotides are TGTGCCAGCAGTCCCCCCGGACAGTCCTACAATGAGCAGTTCTTC.

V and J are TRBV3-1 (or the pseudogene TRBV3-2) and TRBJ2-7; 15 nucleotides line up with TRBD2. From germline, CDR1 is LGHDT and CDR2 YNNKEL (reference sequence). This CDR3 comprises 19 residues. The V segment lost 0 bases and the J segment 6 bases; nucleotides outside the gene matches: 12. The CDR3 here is CASSQDLGLAGGPRGEQYV. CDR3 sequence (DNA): TGTGCCAGCAGCCAAGATCTGGGACTAGCGGGAGGCCCGAGGGGCGAGCAGTACGTC.

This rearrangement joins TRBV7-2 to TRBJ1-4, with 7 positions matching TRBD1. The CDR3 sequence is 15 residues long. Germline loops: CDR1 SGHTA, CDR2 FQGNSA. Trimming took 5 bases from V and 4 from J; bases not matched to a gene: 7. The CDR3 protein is CASSTNRGNNEKLFF. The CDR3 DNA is TGTGCCAGCAGCACCAACAGGGGAAATAATGAAAAACTGTTTTTT.

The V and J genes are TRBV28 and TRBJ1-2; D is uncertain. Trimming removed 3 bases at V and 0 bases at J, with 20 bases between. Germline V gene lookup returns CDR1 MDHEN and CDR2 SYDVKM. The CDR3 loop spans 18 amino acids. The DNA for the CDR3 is TGTGCCAGCAGTTTCCTTTTTCCGGGGAGTCCCTCTAACTATGGCTACACCTTC. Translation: CASSFLFPGSPSNYGYTF.

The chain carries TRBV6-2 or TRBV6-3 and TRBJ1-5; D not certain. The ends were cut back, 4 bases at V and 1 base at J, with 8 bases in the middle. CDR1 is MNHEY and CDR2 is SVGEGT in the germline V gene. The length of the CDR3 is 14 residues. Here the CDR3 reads CASSSPLSNQPQHF. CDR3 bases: TGTGCCAGCAGTTCCCCTTTGAGCAATCAGCCCCAGCATTTT.

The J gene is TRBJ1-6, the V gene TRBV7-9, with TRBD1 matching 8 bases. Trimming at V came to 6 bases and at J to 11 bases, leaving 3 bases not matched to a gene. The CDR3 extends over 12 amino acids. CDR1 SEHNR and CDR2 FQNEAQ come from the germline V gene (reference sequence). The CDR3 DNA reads TGTGCCAGCAGTTCACAGGGGGCACCCCTCCACTTT. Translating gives CASSSQGAPLHF. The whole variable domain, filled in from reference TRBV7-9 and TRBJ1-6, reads DTGVSQNPRHKITKRGQNVTFRCDPISEHNRLYWYRQTLGQGPEFLTYFQNEAQLEKSRLLSDRFSAERPKGSFSTLEIQRTEQGDSAMYLCASSSQGAPLHFGNGTRLTVT.

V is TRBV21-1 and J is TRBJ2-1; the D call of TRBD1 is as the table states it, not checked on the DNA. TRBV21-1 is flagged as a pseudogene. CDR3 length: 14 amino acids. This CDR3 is CASSPQGTFDEQFF. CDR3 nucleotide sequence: TGTGCCAGCAGCCCACAGGGTACGTTTGATGAGCAGTTCTTC.

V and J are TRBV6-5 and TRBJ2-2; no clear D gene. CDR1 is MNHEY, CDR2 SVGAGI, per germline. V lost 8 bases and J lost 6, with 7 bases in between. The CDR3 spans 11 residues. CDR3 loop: CASFTAGELFF. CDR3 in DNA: TGTGCCAGCTTTACAGCCGGGGAGCTGTTTTTT.

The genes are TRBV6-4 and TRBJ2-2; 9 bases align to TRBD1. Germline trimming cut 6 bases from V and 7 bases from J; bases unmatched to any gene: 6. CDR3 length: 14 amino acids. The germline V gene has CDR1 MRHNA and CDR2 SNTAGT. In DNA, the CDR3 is TGTGCCAGCAGACAACAGGGGGCCGTCGGGGAGCTGTTTTTT. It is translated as CASRQQGAVGELFF.

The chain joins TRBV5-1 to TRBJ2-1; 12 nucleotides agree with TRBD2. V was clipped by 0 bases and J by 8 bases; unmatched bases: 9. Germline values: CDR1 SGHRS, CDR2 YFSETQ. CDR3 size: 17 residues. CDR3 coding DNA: TGCGCCAGCAGCTTGGCACAACTAGCGGGAGGTTTCCATGAGCAGTTCTTC. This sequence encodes CASSLAQLAGGFHEQFF.

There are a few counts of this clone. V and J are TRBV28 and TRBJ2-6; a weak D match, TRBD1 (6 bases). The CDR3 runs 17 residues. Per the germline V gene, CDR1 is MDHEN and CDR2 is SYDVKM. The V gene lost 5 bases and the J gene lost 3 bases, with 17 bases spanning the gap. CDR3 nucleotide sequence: TGTGCCAGCAGTGATCCTAGAACAGGGCGTGGGGCCAACGTCCTGACTTTC. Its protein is CASSDPRTGRGANVLTF.

CDR3 sequence (DNA): TGCAGTGCCGGGGTGGGAGAGACCCAGTACTTC. It encodes CSAGVGETQYF. V usage is TRBV20-1 and J usage is TRBJ2-5; D is possibly TRBD2 (5 bases). V lost 6 bases and J lost 4, with 9 bases in between. From germline, CDR1 is DFQATT and CDR2 SNEGSKA (reference sequence). This CDR3 has 11 residues.

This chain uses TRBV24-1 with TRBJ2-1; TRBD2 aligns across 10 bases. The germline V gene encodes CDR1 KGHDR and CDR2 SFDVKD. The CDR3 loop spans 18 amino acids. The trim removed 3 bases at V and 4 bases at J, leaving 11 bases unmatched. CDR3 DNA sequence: TGTGCCACCAGTGATCCTTCTAAAGCGGGAGGGTTTTACAATGAGCAGTTCTTC. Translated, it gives CATSDPSKAGGFYNEQFF.

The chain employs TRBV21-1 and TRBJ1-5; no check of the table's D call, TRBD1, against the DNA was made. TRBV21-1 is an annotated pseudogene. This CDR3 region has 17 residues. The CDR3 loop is CASSSMRQEIFNQPQHF. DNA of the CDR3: TGTGCCAGCAGCTCAATGCGACAGGAAATTTTCAATCAGCCCCAGCATTTT.

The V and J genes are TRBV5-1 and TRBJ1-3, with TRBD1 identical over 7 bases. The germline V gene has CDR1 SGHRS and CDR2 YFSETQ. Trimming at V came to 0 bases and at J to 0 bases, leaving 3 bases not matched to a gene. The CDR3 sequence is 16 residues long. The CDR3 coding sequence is TGCGCCAGCAGCTTGGGACAGGGCCTCTCTGGAAACACCATATATTTT. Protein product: CASSLGQGLSGNTIYF.